This TCR beta chain emerged from a study of OX40 agonist ivuxolimab in advanced cancers. General study results and limits: Near-lowest levels of clonal expansion characterized partial responders at 0.1-3.0 mg/kg. The authors did not determine the antigen specificity of the expanded peripheral T cells. Relative to CD4+ cells, CD8+ T cells on average had more expanded clones.

Turning to this clone: Its target is not known.

Sequencing used immunoSEQ multiplex PCR; TCRdb keeps in-frame clones, though not all of them. The data show roughly 140,000 clones, with 90% to 95% seen just once and about 0.31% held by the top ten. V trimming: 4 bases; J trimming: 6 bases; junction bases outside the gene matches: 14. The germline V gene encodes CDR1 SGHDT and CDR2 YYEEEE. CDR3 length: 16 amino acids. Peripheral blood came from all dose cohorts at three timepoints. The receptor was isolated from an adult with an advanced solid tumor such as melanoma, head and neck, liver or kidney cancer. The chain carries TRBV5-6 and TRBJ1-2; 8 bases map to TRBD1. The sequencing used CD4+ or CD8+ T cells sorted from blood, collected in a trial of the OX40 agonist ivuxolimab. CDR3 residues: CASSGDRGFRSHGYTF. The CDR3 region has the DNA TGTGCCAGCAGCGGTGACAGGGGCTTCAGGTCCCATGGCTACACCTTC.